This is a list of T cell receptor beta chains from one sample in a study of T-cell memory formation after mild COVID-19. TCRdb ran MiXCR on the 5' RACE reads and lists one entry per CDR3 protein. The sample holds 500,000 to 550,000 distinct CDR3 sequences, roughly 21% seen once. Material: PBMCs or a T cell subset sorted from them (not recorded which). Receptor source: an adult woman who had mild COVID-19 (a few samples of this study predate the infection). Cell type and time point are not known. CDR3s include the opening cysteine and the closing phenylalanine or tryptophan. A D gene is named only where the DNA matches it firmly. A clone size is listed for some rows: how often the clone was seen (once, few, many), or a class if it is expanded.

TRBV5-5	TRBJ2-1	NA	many	CASSLGTASYNEQFF	TGTGCCAGCAGCTTGGGGACCGCGAGCTACAATGAGCAGTTCTTC
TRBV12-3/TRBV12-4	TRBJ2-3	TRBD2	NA	CASRAGLAGGSTDTQYF	TGTGCCAGCAGGGCGGGACTAGCGGGGGGTAGCACAGATACGCAGTATTTT
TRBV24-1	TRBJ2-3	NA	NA	CATSDLRTTGSTDTQYF	TGTGCCACCAGTGATCTGAGGACTACAGGTTCCACAGATACGCAGTATTTT
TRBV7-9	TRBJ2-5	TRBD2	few	CASSYETSGSQETQYF	TGTGCCAGCAGCTACGAGACTAGCGGGAGTCAAGAGACCCAGTACTTC
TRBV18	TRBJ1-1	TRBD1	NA	CASSHRQGPGTEAFF	TGTGCCAGCTCACACAGACAGGGGCCGGGAACTGAAGCTTTCTTT
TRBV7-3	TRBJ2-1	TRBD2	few	CASSETSGRAAGMYNEQFF	TGTGCCAGCAGCGAGACTAGCGGGAGGGCTGCGGGGATGTACAATGAGCAGTTCTTC
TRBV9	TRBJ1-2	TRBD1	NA	CASSVDPGQGANYGYTF	TGTGCCAGCAGCGTCGATCCGGGACAGGGGGCCAACTATGGCTACACCTTC
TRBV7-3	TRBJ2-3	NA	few	CASSLSGIDTQYF	TGTGCCAGCAGCTTATCGGGGATAGATACGCAGTATTTT
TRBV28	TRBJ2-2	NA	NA	CATLNRVSSGELFF	TGTGCCACCCTGAATAGGGTGTCGTCGGGGGAGCTGTTTTTT
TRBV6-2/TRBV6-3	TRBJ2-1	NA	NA	CASTRQARVSYNEQFF	TGTGCCAGCACTCGACAGGCTCGAGTGAGCTACAATGAGCAGTTCTTC
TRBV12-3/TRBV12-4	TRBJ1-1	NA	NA	CASSQGPDTFF	TGTGCCAGCAGTCAGGGACCAGACACGTTCTTT
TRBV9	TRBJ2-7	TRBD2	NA	CASTPSGRSNEQYF	TGTGCCAGCACACCTAGCGGGAGGTCCAACGAGCAGTACTTC
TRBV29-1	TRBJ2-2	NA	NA	CSVEEVGERNTGELFF	TGCAGCGTTGAAGAAGTGGGGGAGCGGAACACCGGGGAGCTGTTTTTT
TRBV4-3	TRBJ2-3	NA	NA	CASSQDVRESDTQYF	TGCGCCAGCAGCCAAGATGTCCGGGAGTCAGATACGCAGTATTTT
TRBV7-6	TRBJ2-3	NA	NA	CASSPGRPDTQYF	TGTGCCAGCAGCCCGGGACGCCCAGATACGCAGTATTTT
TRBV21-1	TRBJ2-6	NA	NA	CASSKASDGANVLTF	TGTGCCAGCAGCAAAGCCAGCGACGGGGCCAACGTCCTGACTTTC
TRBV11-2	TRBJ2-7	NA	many	CASSLVQGRSGYEQYF	TGTGCCAGCAGCCTAGTGCAGGGGCGAAGTGGGTACGAGCAGTACTTC
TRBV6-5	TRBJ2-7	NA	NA	CASRTGVLAGLGEQYF	TGTGCCAGCAGGACAGGGGTTCTAGCGGGATTGGGAGAGCAGTACTTC
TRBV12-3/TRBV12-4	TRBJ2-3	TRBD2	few	CASSLAVAGGPGDTQYF	TGTGCCAGCAGTTTAGCGGTTGCGGGGGGGCCTGGAGATACGCAGTATTTT
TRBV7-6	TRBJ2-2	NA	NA	CASSSPEIGAGELFF	TGTGCCAGCAGCTCGCCTGAGATTGGGGCCGGGGAGCTGTTTTTT
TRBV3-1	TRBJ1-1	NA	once	CASSQEVQGTEAFF	TGTGCCAGCAGCCAAGAGGTACAGGGCACTGAAGCTTTCTTT
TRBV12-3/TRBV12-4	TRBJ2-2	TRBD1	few	CASRTGTGNTGELFF	TGTGCCAGCAGGACCGGGACAGGGAACACCGGGGAGCTGTTTTTT
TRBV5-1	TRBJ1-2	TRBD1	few	CASSLGDRDGYGYTF	TGCGCCAGCAGCTTGGGGGACAGGGACGGCTATGGCTACACCTTC
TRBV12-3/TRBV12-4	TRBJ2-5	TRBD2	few	CASSFLAGGPQETQYF	TGTGCCAGCAGTTTCCTAGCGGGGGGGCCTCAAGAGACCCAGTACTTC
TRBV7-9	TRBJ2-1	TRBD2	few	CASTHTLAGHLRGDEQFF	TGTGCCAGCACCCACACTCTAGCGGGACACCTGAGGGGGGATGAGCAGTTCTTC
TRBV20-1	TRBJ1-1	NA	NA	CSGRANTEAFF	TGCAGTGGCAGGGCGAACACTGAAGCTTTCTTT
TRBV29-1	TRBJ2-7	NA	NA	CSVEVGQSYEQYF	TGCAGCGTTGAAGTGGGACAATCCTACGAGCAGTACTTC
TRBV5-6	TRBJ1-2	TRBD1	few	CASSWDRGEYGYTF	TGTGCCAGCAGCTGGGACAGGGGGGAGTATGGCTACACCTTC
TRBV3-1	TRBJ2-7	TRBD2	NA	CASSQLYGGRSAYEQYF	TGTGCCAGCAGCCAGCTATATGGCGGGAGGTCCGCCTACGAGCAGTACTTC
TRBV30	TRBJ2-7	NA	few	CAWSREEQYF	TGTGCCTGGAGTCGGGAGGAGCAGTACTTC
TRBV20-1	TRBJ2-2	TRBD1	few	CSATQGATVVTGELFF	TGCAGTGCTACACAGGGGGCAACTGTCGTGACCGGGGAGCTGTTTTTT
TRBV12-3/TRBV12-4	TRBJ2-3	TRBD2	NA	CASSFMGGSTDTQYF	TGTGCCAGCAGTTTCATGGGGGGGAGCACAGATACGCAGTATTTT
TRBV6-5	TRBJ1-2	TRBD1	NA	CASSTGGAYRGYTF	TGTGCCAGCAGTACAGGGGGCGCGTACCGAGGCTACACCTTC
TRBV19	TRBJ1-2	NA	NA	CAGRKAVDYGYTF	TGTGCGGGCCGGAAGGCAGTTGACTATGGCTACACCTTC
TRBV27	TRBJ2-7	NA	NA	CASKKDPYEQYF	TGTGCCAGCAAAAAGGACCCCTACGAGCAGTACTTC
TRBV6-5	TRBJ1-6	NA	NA	CASSYSRSSYNSPLHF	TGTGCCAGCAGTTACTCGAGAAGCTCCTATAATTCACCCCTCCACTTT
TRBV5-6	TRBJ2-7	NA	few	CASSKDYEQYF	TGTGCCAGCAGCAAAGACTACGAGCAGTACTTC
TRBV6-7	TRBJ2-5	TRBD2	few	CASLGTSGSKVETQYF	TGTGCCAGCCTTGGGACTAGCGGGAGTAAGGTGGAGACCCAGTACTTC
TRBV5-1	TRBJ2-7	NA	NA	CASSLEAHYEQYF	TGCGCCAGCAGCTTGGAAGCTCACTACGAGCAGTACTTC
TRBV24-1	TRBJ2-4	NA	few	CATSDLPGLQTKNIQYF	TGTGCCACCAGTGATTTGCCAGGGCTACAGACCAAAAACATTCAGTACTTC
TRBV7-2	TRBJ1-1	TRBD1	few	CASSSRDRGWIDTEAFF	TGTGCCAGCAGTTCACGGGACAGGGGATGGATAGACACTGAAGCTTTCTTT
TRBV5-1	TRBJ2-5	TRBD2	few	CASSLERGTQETQYF	TGCGCCAGCAGCTTGGAGCGGGGGACGCAAGAGACCCAGTACTTC
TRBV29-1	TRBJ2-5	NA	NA	CGAGLETQYF	TGCGGAGCAGGGTTGGAGACCCAGTACTTC
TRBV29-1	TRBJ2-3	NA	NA	CSVGLPQGDTQYF	TGCAGCGTTGGACTACCCCAGGGGGATACGCAGTATTTT
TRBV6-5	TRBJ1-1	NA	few	CASKTTGNTEAFF	TGTGCCAGCAAGACTACGGGGAACACTGAAGCTTTCTTT
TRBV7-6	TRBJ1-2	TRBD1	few	CASSPGQGDYGYTF	TGTGCCAGCAGCCCGGGACAGGGAGACTATGGCTACACCTTC
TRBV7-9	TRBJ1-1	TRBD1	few	CASSLRQGLNTEAFF	TGTGCCAGCAGCTTACGACAGGGATTGAACACTGAAGCTTTCTTT
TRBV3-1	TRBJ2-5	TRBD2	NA	CASSQMTSDQETQYF	TGTGCCAGCAGCCAGATGACTAGCGACCAAGAGACCCAGTACTTC